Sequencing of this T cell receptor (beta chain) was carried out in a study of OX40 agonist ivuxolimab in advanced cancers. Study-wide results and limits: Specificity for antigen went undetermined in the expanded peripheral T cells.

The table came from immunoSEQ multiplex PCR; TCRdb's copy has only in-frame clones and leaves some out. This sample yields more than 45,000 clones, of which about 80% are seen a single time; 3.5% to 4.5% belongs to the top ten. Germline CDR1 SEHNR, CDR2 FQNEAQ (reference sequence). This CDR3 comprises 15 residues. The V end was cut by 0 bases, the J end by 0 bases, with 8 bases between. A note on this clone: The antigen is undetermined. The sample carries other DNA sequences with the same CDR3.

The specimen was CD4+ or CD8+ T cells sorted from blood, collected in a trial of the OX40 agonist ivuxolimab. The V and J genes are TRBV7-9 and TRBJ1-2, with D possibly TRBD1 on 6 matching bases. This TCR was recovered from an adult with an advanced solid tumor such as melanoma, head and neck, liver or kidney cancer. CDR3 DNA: TGTGCCAGCAGCTTAGCAGGGGGAACTAACTATGGCTACACCTTC. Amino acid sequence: CASSLAGGTNYGYTF. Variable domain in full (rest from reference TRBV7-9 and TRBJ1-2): DTGVSQNPRHKITKRGQNVTFRCDPISEHNRLYWYRQTLGQGPEFLTYFQNEAQLEKSRLLSDRFSAERPKGSFSTLEIQRTEQGDSAMYLCASSLAGGTNYGYTFGSGTRLTVV.